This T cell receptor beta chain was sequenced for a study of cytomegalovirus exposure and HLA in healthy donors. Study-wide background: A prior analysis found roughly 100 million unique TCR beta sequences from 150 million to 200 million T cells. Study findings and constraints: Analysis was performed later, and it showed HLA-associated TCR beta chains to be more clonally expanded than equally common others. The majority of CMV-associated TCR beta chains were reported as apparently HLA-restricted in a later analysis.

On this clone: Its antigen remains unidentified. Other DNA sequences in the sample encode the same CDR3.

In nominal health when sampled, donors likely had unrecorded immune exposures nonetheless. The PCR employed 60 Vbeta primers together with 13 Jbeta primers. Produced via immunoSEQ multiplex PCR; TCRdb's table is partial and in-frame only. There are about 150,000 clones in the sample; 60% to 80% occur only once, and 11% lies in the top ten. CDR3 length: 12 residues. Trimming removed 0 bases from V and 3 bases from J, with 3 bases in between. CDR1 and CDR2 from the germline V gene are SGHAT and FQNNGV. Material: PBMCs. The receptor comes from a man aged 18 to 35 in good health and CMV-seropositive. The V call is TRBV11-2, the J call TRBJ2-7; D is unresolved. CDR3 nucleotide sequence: TGTGCCAGCAGCTTAGATCGCTACGAGCAGTACTTC. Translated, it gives CASSLDRYEQYF.